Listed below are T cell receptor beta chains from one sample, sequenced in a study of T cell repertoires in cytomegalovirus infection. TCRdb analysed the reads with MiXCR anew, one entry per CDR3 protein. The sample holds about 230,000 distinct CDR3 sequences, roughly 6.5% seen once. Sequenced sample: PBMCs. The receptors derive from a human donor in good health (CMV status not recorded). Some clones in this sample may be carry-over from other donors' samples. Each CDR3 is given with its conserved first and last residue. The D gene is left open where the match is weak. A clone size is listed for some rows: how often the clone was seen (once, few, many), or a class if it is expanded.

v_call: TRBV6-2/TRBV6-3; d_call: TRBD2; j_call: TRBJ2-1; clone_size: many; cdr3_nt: TGTGCCAGCAGACCCGCTCGAGCGGGGAGGTACAATGAGCAGTTCTTC; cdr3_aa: CASRPARAGRYNEQFF
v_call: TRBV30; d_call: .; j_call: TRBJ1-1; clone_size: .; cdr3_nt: TGTGCCTGGAACCCCGGAGGGGGGCGTAACACTGAAGCTTTCTTT; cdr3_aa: CAWNPGGGRNTEAFF
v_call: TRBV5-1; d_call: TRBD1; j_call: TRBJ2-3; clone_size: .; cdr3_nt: TGCGCCAGCAGCCTGGACAGGGTGGGCGATACGCAGTATTTT; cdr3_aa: CASSLDRVGDTQYF
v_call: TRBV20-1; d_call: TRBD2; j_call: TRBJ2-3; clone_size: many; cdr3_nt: TGCAGTGCCCCAGGGCGGGGGGCACTCCAAGATACGCAGTATTTT; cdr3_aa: CSAPGRGALQDTQYF
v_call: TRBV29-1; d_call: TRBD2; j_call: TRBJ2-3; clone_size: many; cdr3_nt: TGCAGCGTTGGCGGGGGGCAAGCTAGCACAGATACGCAGTATTTT; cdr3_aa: CSVGGGQASTDTQYF
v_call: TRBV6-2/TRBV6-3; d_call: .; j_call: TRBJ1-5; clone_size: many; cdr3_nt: TGTGCCAGCAGTTACGGAGGAAAGGGCCGCCAGCCCCAGCATTTT; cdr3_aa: CASSYGGKGRQPQHF
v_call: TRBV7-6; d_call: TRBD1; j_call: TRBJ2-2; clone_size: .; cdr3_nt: TGTGCCAGCAGCTTACGTACAGGGGGCAACGCGAACACCGGGGAGCTGTTTTTT; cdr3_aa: CASSLRTGGNANTGELFF
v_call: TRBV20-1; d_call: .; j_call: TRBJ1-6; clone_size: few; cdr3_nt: TGCAGTGCTCCGCTGAGCTCCTATAATTCACCCCTCCACTTT; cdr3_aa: CSAPLSSYNSPLHF
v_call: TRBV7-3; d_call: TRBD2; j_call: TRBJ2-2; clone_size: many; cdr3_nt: TGTGCCAGCAGCCCCCAGGGCGGGGGAAACACCGGGGAGCTGTTTTTT; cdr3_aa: CASSPQGGGNTGELFF
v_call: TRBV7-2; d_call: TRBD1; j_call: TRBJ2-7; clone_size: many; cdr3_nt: TGTGCCAGCAGCTTGGTACAGGGGCTCTCCTACGAGCAGTACTTC; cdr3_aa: CASSLVQGLSYEQYF
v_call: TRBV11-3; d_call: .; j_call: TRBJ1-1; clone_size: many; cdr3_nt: TGTGCCAGCAGCTTAGATGAACTTTCCGGAGCTTTCTTT; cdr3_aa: CASSLDELSGAFF
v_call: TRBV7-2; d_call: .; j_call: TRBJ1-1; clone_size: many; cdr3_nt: TGTGCCAGCAGTTATGCAGGGGCCCGGACTGAAGCTTTCTTT; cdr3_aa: CASSYAGARTEAFF
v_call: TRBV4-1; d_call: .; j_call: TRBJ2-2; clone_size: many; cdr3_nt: TGCGCCAGCAGCCGCCGGGACTTAAACACCGGGGAGCTGTTTTTT; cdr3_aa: CASSRRDLNTGELFF
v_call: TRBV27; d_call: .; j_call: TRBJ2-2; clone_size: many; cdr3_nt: TGTGCCAGCACCGAGAACACCGGGGAGCTGTTTTTT; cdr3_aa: CASTENTGELFF
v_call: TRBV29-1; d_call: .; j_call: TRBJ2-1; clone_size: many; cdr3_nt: TGCAGCGTTGACTCTCGATCCGGGCGGACTGAGCAGTTCTTC; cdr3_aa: CSVDSRSGRTEQFF
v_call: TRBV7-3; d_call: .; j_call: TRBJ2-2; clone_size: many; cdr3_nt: TGTGCCAGCAGCTTAAACGGCGGGGAGCTGTTTTTT; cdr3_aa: CASSLNGGELFF
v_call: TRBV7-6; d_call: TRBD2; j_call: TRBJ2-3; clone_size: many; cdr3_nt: TGTGCCAGCAGCTTTCCGGGACTAGCGGGGGACACAGATACGCAGTATTTT; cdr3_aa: CASSFPGLAGDTDTQYF
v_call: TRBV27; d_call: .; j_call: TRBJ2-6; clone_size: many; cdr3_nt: TGTGCCAGCAGTTTCTCCTCTGGGGCCAACGTCCTGACTTTC; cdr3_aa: CASSFSSGANVLTF
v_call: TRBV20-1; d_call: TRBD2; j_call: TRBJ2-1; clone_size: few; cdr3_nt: TGCAGTGCTAGAGATCCGCGGGAGGGGCATGAGCAGTTCTTC; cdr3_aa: CSARDPREGHEQFF
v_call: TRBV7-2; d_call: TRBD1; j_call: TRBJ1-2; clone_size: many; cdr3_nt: TGTGCCAGCAGCCCGGCAAGGGGGCGGGGCTATGGCTACACCTTC; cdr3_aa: CASSPARGRGYGYTF
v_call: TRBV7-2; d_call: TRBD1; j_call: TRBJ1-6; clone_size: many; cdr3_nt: TGTGCCAGCACCGATACTACAGGGGATTCACCCCTCCACTTT; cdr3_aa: CASTDTTGDSPLHF